This TCR beta chain is from a study of glioma-infiltrating T cells. Using RNA template, CDR3s of TCR alpha and beta were amplified with iRepertoire arm-PCR. Using its own MiXCR run on the multiplex PCR reads, TCRdb lists one record per CDR3 protein. This sample carries about 4,900 distinct CDR3 sequences, 30% to 35% of them seen once, and the ten largest clones take around 7.3%. This clonotype was found many times. Antigen: not known. Study findings and constraints: Tissue and blood shared very few CDR3 sequences. Non-neoplastic patients had below-expected tissue-blood divergence, while all gliomas exceeded expectation.

Trimming took 4 bases from V and 5 from J; bases not matched to a gene: 8. Germline CDR1 and CDR2: SGHNT and YYREEE (reference sequence). The CDR3 is 14 residues long. This clonotype originated in a human donor with low-grade glioma or glioblastoma, undergoing nonglioma brain surgery, or in good health (not recorded which). The source material was glioma tissue, nonneoplastic brain tissue, or PBMCs (not recorded which). This chain links TRBV5-4 with TRBJ1-1, with 7 bases identical to TRBD1. Written as DNA, the CDR3 is TGTGCCAGCAGCACAAGACAGGGCGGTACTGAAGCTTTCTTT. Translated: CASSTRQGGTEAFF. The full variable domain, completed using reference TRBV5-4 and TRBJ1-1, is ETGVTQSPTHLIKTRGQQVTLRCSSQSGHNTVSWYQQALGQGPQFIFQYYREEENGRGNFPPRFSGLQFPNYSSELNVNALELDDSALYLCASSTRQGGTEAFFGQGTRLTVV.